This T cell receptor (beta chain) was captured in a study of early T cells in non-severe SARS-CoV-2 infection (dated by TCRdb to the early 2020s). Broadly, across the study: Because TCR sequencing relied on bulk RNA taken from unsorted whole blood, pairing of alpha and beta chains was not possible.

What the work shows at the level of the full study, not this receptor alone: Matching against VDJdb was skewed toward anti-spike CD8 responses, likely underestimated virus-specific expansions, and missed private and CD4 specificities.

The library was generated by 5' RACE. TCRdb shows the sequencer as NextSeq 500. In the TCR library protocol, unique molecular identifiers were attached to individual cDNA molecules to correct for PCR bias and sequencing error. TCR alpha and beta chains were both sequenced, and the abundances of alpha and beta sequences in each sample were closely correlated with each other. Regarding the original processing steps: Decombinator V4 was used to annotate TCR sequences for V gene, J gene and CDR3. TCRs were defined as expanded if a significant change between any two time points was detected under a Poisson model with p below 0.0001. TCR abundances were normalised to the total number of TCRs sequenced per sample and expressed as counts per million. TRAV1-2 paired with TRAJ12, TRAJ20 or TRAJ33 defined MAIT TCRs, while TRAV10 paired with TRAJ18 defined iNKT TCRs. VDJdb, accessed 1 November 2021, was searched for CMV, EBV and SARS-CoV-2 annotated TCRs, excluding TCRs annotated for multiple antigens. TCRdb trimmed the raw reads at Q25, called clones with MiXCR and kept productive beta chains. Entries that share a CDR3 protein sequence are merged under the most common genes and DNA. These V and J calls originate from TCRdb's pipeline instead of the authors' own analysis. For this sample there are 35,000 to 50,000 distinct CDR3 sequences; about a quarter appear just once. The ten largest clones represent around 5% of the sample.

Trimming removed 3 bases from V and 3 bases from J; the gene matches leave 2 bases unexplained. The germline V gene (reference sequence) sets CDR1 to SGHNT and CDR2 to YYREEE. From the cysteine through the phenylalanine, the CDR3 covers 14 amino acids. The DNA shown is the 42-base CDR3, in frame from base 1. This was a case-control study nested in a cohort of healthcare workers in London, UK, who had nasopharyngeal swab PCR tests and blood samples taken every week. Healthcare workers were recruited between 23 and 31 March 2020, during the week of the UK lockdown, and were followed weekly for up to about 15 weeks. As regards this clonotype: Its antigen remains undetermined. No base qualities exist here, and no much larger clone lies one base off it.

The chain employs TRBV5-4 and TRBJ2-7, and TRBD2 aligns with 11 junction nucleotides. The sample here was whole blood, taken at baseline. The origin of this receptor is an adult who was a healthcare worker with PCR-confirmed SARS-CoV-2 infection or an uninfected control (not recorded which). The CDR3 has the sequence CASSSGLAVYEQYF. DNA sequence: TGTGCCAGCAGCTCGGGACTAGCGGTCTACGAGCAGTACTTC.